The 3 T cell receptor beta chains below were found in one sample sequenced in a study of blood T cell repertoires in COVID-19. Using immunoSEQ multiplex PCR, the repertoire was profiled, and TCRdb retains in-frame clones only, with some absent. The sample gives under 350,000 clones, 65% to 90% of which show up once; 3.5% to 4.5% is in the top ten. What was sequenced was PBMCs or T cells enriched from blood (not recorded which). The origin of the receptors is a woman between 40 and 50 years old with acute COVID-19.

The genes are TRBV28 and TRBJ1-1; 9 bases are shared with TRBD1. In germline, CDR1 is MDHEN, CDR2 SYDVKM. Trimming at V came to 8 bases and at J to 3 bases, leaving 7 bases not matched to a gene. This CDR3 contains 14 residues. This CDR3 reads CASATGGEYTEAFF. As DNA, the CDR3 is TGTGCCAGCGCGACAGGGGGTGAGTACACTGAAGCTTTCTTT. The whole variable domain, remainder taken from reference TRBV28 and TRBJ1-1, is DVKVTQSSRYLVKRTGEKVFLECVQDMDHENMFWYRQDPGLGLRLIYFSYDVKMKEKGDIPEGYSVSREKKERFSLILESASTNQTSMYLCASATGGEYTEAFFGQGTRLTVV.

The CDR3 loop reads CASSGTGFLNTEAFF. CDR3 sequence (DNA): TGTGCCAGCAGCGGCACAGGGTTTCTGAACACTGAAGCTTTCTTT. The chain has TRBV9 and TRBJ1-1; D might be TRBD1 (6 bases). V dropped 3 bases and J dropped 0 bases, with 12 bases sitting between them. The CDR3 spans 15 residues. Germline CDR1 SGDLS, CDR2 YYNGEE.

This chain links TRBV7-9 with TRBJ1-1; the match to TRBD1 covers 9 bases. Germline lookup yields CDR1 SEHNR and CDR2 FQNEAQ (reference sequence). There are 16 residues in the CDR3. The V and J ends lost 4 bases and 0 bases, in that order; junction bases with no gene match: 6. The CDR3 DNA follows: TGTGCCAGCAGCTCACAGGGGGCGATGATGAACACTGAAGCTTTCTTT. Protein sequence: CASSSQGAMMNTEAFF.